The TCR beta chain under discussion was sequenced for a study of shared clonotypes between healthy human individuals. This CDR3 region has 18 residues. Germline-derived CDR1 and CDR2 are SEHNR and FQNEAQ (reference sequence). V trimming: 7 bases; J trimming: 6 bases; junction bases outside the gene matches: 19. Researchers divided each subset's genomic DNA evenly across several immunoSEQ plates. Replicate sorted-subset PCRs were loaded with roughly 190 ng DNA, approximately 31,000 T cell genomes. Methods used by the authors: Filtering of immunoSEQ junctional sequences could not match full-length read filtering. The assay was immunoSEQ multiplex PCR, and TCRdb's table has in-frame clones only and misses some. The DNA gave D and trimming, while V, J and clone size come from that table. The data hold 600,000 to 800,000 clones, with around 77% observed a single time. Findings and limits, study-wide: Investigators collected only blood, and repertoires in tissues likely differ.

For this clone: Its antigen is unknown.

The sample consisted of memory CD4+ T cells sorted from blood. Subset: CD45RA-negative fraction. This clonotype was sampled from a woman aged 25 to 39 in good health. The rearrangement joins TRBV7-9 to TRBJ2-3; 10 bases line up with TRBD2. The CDR3 DNA sequence: TGTGCCAGCACCTTGAGATGGAGTAGCGGGGGGAACTTGGATACGCAGTATTTT. It translates to CASTLRWSSGGNLDTQYF.